This TCR beta chain was captured in a study of monozygotic twins with inflammatory bowel disease. Whole-study findings and limits: The sharing of clonotypes with others was lower in IBD patients than in healthy twins, especially with disease activity. Immunosuppressive treatments were not uniform, and this may have added variability to patient repertoires.

The V gene's germline CDR1 is SGHTA and CDR2 FQGTGA. The CDR3 totals 17 residues. For this clonotype: Its antigen is unidentified.

Each of the TCR libraries took roughly 3,700 ng of total RNA. Per individual sample, eight separate reactions were used to make cDNA. TCRdb reprocessed the 5' RACE reads, with one entry per CDR3 protein and no DNA. The specimen's table records around 370,000 distinct CDR3 sequences. The specimen was blood. This receptor was taken from a human donor with ulcerative colitis or Crohn's disease, or a healthy co-twin of an affected twin (not recorded which). The chain joins TRBV7-3 to TRBJ2-2; without DNA, the TCRdb call of TRBD2 cannot be checked. CDR3: CASSLVLAGPNTGELFF.